In its sample, the clone carrying this T cell receptor (beta chain) was seen a few times. Its antigen is still unknown. The record originates from a study of T-cell memory formation after mild COVID-19. Points from the study as a whole: Memory sampled before infection contained some responding clones, suggesting cross-reactive memory joined.

CDR3 length equals 13 residues. Germline assignment: CDR1 SNHLY and CDR2 FYNNEI. V was clipped by 3 bases and J by 5 bases; unmatched bases: 3. TCRdb itself ran the 5' RACE reads through MiXCR, one entry per CDR3 protein. The sample yields about 57,000 distinct CDR3 sequences, 12% seen once. The source material was PBMCs or a T cell subset sorted from them (not recorded which). The J gene is TRBJ2-5, the V gene TRBV2; 7 bases map to TRBD2. The origin of this receptor is a man between 18 and 35 years old who had mild COVID-19 (a few samples of this study predate the infection). Cell type and time point are not known. In nucleotides, the CDR3 is TGTGCCAGCAGTGAGCAGGGAGGGGAGACCCAGTACTTC. It specifies CASSEQGGETQYF.